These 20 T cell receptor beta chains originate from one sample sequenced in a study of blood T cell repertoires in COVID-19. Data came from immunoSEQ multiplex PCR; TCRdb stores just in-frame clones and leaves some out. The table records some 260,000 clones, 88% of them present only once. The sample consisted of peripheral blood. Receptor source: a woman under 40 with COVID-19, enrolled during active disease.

CDR3 protein: CASSLALAKEQYF. The CDR3 DNA is TGTGCCAGCAGCCTCGCCTTGGCCAAAGAGCAGTACTTC. The genes are TRBV4-2 and TRBJ2-7; D unresolved. V shed 4 bases and J shed 7 bases, with 14 bases lying between them. Germline assignment: CDR1 LGHNA and CDR2 YNFKEQ. This CDR3 is 13 amino acids long.

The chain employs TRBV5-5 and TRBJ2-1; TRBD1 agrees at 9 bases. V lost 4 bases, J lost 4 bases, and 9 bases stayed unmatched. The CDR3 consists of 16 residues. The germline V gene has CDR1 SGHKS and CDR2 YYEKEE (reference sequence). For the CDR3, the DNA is TGTGCCAGCAGCCGGTACCGGGACAGGGAATACAATGAGCAGTTCTTC. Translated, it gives CASSRYRDREYNEQFF. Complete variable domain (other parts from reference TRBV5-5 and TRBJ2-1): DAGVTQSPTHLIKTRGQQVTLRCSPISGHKSVSWYQQVLGQGPQFIFQYYEKEERGRGNFPDRFSARQFPNYSSELNVNALLLGDSALYLCASSRYRDREYNEQFFGPGTRLTVL.

CDR3 residues: CASSQTDYGYTF. The CDR3 region has the DNA TGCGCCAGCAGCCAAACAGACTATGGCTACACCTTC. The chain combines TRBV4-1 with TRBJ1-2; D unresolved. The CDR3 length is 12 residues. In germline, CDR1 is MGHRA, CDR2 YSYEKL. V was shortened by 2 bases and J by 3 bases, with 4 bases between the two germline ends.

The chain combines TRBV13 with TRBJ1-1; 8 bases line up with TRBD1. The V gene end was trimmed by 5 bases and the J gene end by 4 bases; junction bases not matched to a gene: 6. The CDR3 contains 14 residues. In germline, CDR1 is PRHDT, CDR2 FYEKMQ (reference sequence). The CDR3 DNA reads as TGTGCCAGCAGCCTTTCCGACAGGGGCACTGAAGCTTTCTTT. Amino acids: CASSLSDRGTEAFF.

CDR3: CASSLGPTAANYGYTF. The CDR3 DNA follows: TGTGCCAGCAGCTTGGGGCCGACAGCAGCTAACTATGGCTACACCTTC. This sequence joins TRBV5-4 and TRBJ1-2; possible D gene TRBD1, 5 bases. The V gene's germline CDR1 is SGHNT and CDR2 YYREEE (reference sequence). This CDR3 region has 16 residues. V was cut by 0 bases and J by 0 bases, with 12 bases left in between.

For the CDR3, the DNA is TGTGCCAGTAGTAGATACAGGGTCGGGAATCAGCCCCAGCATTTT. Its protein is CASSRYRVGNQPQHF. This chain uses TRBV19 with TRBJ1-5; a weak D match, TRBD1 (6 bases). Trimming removed 4 bases from V and 4 bases from J, with 14 bases in between. The CDR3 is made up of 15 amino acids. Germline values: CDR1 LNHDA, CDR2 SQIVND (reference sequence).

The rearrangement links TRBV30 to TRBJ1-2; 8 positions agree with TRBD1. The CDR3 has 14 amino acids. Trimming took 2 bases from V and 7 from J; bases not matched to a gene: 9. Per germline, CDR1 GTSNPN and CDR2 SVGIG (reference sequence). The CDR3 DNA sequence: TGTGCCTGGAGTCCCAGGGGGCTTGATGGTGGCTACACCTTC. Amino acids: CAWSPRGLDGGYTF.

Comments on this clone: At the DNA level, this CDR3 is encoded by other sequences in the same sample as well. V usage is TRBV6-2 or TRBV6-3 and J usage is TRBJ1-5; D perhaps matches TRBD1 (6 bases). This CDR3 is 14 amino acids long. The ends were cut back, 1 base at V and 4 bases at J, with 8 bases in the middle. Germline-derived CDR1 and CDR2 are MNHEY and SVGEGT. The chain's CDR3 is CASSYLGGNQPQHF. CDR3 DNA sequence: TGTGCCAGCAGTTACTTAGGGGGTAATCAGCCCCAGCATTTT.

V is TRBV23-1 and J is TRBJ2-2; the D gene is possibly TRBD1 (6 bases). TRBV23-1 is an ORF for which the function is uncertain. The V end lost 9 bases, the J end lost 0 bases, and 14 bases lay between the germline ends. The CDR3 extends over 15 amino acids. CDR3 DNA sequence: TGCGCCAGTAGACCCCGGGACACGAACACCGGGGAGCTGTTTTTT. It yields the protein CASRPRDTNTGELFF.

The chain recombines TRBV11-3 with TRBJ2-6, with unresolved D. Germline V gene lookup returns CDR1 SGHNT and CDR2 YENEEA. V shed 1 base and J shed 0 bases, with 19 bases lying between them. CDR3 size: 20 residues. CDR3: CASSLAGYSLLFSGANVLTF. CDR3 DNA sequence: TGTGCCAGCAGCTTAGCCGGCTACAGCCTACTTTTCTCTGGGGCCAACGTCCTGACTTTC.

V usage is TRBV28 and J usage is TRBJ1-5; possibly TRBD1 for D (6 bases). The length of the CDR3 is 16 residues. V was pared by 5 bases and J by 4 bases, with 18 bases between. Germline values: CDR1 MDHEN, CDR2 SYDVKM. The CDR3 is CASSAGVSRPNQPQHF. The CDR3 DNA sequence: TGTGCCAGCAGTGCAGGGGTTTCGAGGCCAAATCAGCCCCAGCATTTT.

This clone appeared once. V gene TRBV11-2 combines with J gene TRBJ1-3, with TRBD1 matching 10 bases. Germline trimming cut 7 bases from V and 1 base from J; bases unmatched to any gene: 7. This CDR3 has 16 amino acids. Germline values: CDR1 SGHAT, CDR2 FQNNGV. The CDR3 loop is CASIYRDRGSGNTIYF. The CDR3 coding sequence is TGTGCCAGCATATACCGGGACAGGGGATCTGGAAACACCATATATTTT.

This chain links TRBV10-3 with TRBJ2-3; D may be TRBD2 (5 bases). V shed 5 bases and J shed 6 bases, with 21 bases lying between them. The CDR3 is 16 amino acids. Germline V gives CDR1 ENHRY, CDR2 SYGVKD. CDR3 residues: CAISPTTRGKGDTQYF. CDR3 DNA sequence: TGTGCCATCAGTCCCACTACTAGAGGGAAGGGTGATACGCAGTATTTT.

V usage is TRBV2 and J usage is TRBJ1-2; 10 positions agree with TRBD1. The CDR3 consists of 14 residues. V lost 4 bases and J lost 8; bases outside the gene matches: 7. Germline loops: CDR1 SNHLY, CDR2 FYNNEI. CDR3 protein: CASSGDRGERGYTF. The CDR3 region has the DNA TGTGCCAGCAGTGGGGACAGGGGAGAGCGGGGCTACACCTTC.

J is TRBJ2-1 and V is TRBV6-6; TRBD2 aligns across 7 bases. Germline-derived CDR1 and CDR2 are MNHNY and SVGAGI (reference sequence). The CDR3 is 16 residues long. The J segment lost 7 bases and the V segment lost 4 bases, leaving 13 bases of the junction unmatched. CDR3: CASSSTVGGRRNEQFF. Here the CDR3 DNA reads TGTGCCAGCAGTTCCACCGTGGGCGGGAGAAGAAATGAGCAGTTCTTC.

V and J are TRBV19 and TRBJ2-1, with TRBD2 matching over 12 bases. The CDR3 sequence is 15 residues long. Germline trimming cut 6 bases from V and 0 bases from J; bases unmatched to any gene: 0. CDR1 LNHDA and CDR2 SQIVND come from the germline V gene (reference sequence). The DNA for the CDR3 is TGTGCCAGTAGGACTAGCGGGAGCTCCTACAATGAGCAGTTCTTC. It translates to CASRTSGSSYNEQFF.

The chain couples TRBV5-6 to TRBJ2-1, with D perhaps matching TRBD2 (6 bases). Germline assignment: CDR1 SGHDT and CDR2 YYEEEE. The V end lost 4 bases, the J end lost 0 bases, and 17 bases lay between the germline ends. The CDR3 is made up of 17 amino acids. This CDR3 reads CASSPSFSGFSYNEQFF. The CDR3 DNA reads TGTGCCAGCAGCCCCAGTTTTAGCGGCTTCTCCTACAATGAGCAGTTCTTC. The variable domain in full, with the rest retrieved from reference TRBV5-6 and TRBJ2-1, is DAGVTQSPTHLIKTRGQQVTLRCSPKSGHDTVSWYQQALGQGPQFIFQYYEEEERQRGNFPDRFSGHQFPNYSSELNVNALLLGDSALYLCASSPSFSGFSYNEQFFGPGTRLTVL.

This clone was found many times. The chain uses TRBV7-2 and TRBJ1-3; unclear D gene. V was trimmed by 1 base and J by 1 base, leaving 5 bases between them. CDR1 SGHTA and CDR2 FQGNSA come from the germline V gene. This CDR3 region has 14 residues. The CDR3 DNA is TGTGCCAGCAGCTTAGAACGGTCTGGAAACACCATATATTTT. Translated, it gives CASSLERSGNTIYF.

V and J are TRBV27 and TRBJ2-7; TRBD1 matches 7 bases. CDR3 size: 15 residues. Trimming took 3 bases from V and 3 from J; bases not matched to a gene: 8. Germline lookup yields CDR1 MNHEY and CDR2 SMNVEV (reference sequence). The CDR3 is CASSLATGFYYEQYF. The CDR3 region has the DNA TGTGCCAGCAGTTTGGCGACAGGGTTTTACTACGAGCAGTACTTC.

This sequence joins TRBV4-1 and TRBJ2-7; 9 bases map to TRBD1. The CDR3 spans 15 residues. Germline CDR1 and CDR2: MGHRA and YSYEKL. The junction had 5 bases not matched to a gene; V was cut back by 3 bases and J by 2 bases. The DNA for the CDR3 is TGCGCCAGCAGCCATGGGGACAGGGAGACCTACGAGCAGTACTTC. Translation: CASSHGDRETYEQYF.